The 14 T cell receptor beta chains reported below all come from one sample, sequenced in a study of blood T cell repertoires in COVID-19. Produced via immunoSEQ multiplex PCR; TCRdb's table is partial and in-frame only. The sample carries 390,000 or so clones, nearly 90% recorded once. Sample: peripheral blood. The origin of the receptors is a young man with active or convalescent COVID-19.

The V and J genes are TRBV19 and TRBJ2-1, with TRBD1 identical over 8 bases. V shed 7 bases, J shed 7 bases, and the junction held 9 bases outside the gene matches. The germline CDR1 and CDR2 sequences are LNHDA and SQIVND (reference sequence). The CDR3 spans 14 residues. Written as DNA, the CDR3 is TGTGCCAGTACCTTATCTCGGACAGGGAATGAGCAGTTCTTC. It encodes CASTLSRTGNEQFF.

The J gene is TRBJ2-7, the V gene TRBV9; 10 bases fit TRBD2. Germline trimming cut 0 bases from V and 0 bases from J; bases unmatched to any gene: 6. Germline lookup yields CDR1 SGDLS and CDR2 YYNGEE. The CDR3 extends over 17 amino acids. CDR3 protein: CASSVGLLAGSSYEQYF. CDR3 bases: TGTGCCAGCAGCGTAGGTTTACTAGCGGGGAGCTCCTACGAGCAGTACTTC. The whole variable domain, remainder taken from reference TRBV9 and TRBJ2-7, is DSGVTQTPKHLITATGQRVTLRCSPRSGDLSVYWYQQSLDQGLQFLIQYYNGEERAKGNILERFSAQQFPDLHSELNLSSLELGDSALYFCASSVGLLAGSSYEQYFGPGTRLTVT.

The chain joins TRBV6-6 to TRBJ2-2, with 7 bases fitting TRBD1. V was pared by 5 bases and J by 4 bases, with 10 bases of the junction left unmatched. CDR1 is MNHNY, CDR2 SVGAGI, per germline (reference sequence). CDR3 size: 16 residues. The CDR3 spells CASSRLTGSGTGELFF. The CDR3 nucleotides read TGTGCCAGCAGTCGACTGACAGGGAGTGGCACCGGGGAGCTGTTTTTT.

Here the CDR3 reads CASSFSLRVYNEQFF. DNA for the CDR3: TGTGCCAGCAGCTTCTCGCTTCGGGTTTACAATGAGCAGTTCTTC. The rearrangement joins TRBV13 to TRBJ2-1; D call uncertain. Germline values: CDR1 PRHDT, CDR2 FYEKMQ (reference sequence). V lost 3 bases, J lost 4 bases, and 13 bases lay in between. The CDR3 runs 15 residues.

CDR3: CASSLGGATEKLFF. The CDR3 DNA reads TGCGCCAGCAGCTTGGGGGGCGCGACGGAAAAACTGTTTTTT. The gene calls are TRBV5-1 and TRBJ1-4; tentative D call: TRBD1 (5 bases). The V end lost 0 bases, the J end lost 8 bases, and 11 bases lay between the germline ends. The germline CDR1 and CDR2 sequences are SGHRS and YFSETQ. The CDR3 length is 14 residues.

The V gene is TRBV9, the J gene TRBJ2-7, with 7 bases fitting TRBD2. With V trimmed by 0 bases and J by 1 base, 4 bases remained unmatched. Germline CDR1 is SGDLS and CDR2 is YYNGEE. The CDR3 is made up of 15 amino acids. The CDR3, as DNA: TGTGCCAGCAGCGTAGGCGGGAGAGGATCCTACGAGCAGTACTTC. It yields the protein CASSVGGRGSYEQYF.

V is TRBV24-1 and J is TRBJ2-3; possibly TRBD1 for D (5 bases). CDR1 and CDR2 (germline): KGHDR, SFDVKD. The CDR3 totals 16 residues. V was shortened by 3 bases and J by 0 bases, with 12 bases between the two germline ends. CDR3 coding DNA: TGTGCCACCAGTGATAGGGGATACAAGAGCACAGATACGCAGTATTTT. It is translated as CATSDRGYKSTDTQYF.

The CDR3 sequence is CASSASAGGTYEQYF. CDR3 nucleotides: TGTGCCAGCAGCGCCTCAGCGGGGGGAACCTACGAGCAGTACTTC. The chain has TRBV9 and TRBJ2-7, with 9 bases fitting TRBD2. The germline gives CDR1 SGDLS, CDR2 YYNGEE. Trimming cost V 3 bases and J 2 bases; bases outside gene matches: 6. The CDR3 sequence is 15 residues long.

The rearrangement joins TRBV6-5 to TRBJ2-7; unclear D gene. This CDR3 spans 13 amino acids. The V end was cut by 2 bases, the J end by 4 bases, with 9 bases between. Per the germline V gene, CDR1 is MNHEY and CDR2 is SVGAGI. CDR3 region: CASSYTTRYEQYF. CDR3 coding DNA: TGTGCCAGCAGTTACACAACAAGATACGAGCAGTACTTC.

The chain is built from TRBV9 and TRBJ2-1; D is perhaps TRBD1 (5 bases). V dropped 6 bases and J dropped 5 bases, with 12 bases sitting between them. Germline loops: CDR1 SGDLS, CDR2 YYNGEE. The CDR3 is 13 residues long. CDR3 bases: TGTGCCAGCAACCCAGGGTCGAACAATGAGCAGTTCTTC. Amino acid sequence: CASNPGSNNEQFF. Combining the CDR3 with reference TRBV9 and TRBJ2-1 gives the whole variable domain DSGVTQTPKHLITATGQRVTLRCSPRSGDLSVYWYQQSLDQGLQFLIQYYNGEERAKGNILERFSAQQFPDLHSELNLSSLELGDSALYFCASNPGSNNEQFFGPGTRLTVL.

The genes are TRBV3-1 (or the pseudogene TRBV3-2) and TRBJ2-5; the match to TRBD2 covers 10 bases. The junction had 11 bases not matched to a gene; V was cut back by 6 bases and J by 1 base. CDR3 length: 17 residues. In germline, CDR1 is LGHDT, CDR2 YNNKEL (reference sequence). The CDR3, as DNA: TGTGCCAGCAGTCTAGGGTGGGTAGCGGGGGGCCAAGAGACCCAGTACTTC. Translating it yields CASSLGWVAGGQETQYF.

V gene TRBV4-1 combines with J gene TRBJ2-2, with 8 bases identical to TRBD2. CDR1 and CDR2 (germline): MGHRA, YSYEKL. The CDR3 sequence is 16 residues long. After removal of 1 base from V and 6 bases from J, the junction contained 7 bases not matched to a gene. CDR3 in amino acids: CASSQGTAGDSGELFF. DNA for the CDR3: TGCGCCAGCAGCCAAGGGACAGCGGGGGACTCCGGGGAGCTGTTTTTT.

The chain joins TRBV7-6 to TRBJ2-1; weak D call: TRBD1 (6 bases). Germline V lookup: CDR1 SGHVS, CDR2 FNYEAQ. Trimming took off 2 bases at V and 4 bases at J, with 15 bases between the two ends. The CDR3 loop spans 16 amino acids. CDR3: CASSLNYRVGYNEQFF. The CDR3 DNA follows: TGTGCCAGCAGCTTAAATTACAGGGTAGGATACAATGAGCAGTTCTTC.

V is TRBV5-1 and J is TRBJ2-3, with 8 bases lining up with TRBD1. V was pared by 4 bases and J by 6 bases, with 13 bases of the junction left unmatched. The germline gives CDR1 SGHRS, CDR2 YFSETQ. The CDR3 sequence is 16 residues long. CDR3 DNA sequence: TGCGCCAGCAGCCTCGGACAGGGTGTCTTTTCGGATACGCAGTATTTT. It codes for CASSLGQGVFSDTQYF.